Listed here is a single T cell receptor (beta chain). Antigen unknown. The sample comes from a study of graft-versus-host responses after intestinal transplantation. Study context: Recipients had transplants, and these were multivisceral, liver-intestinal, or isolated intestinal. Induction using anti-thymocyte globulin, followed by tacrolimus and steroids for roughly 3 years, was given to all recipients.

The CDR3 extends over 14 amino acids. The ends were cut back, 3 bases at V and 8 bases at J, with 13 bases in the middle. In germline, CDR1 is SGHAT, CDR2 FQNNGV. Repertoires were generated with immunoSEQ multiplex PCR, while TCRdb's copy carries only in-frame clones and drops some. This sample has 95,000 to 110,000 clones, with approximately 88% found just once. Overall study findings and caveats: Within the allografts of patients who had graft-donor T cell macrochimerism, graft-versus-host to host-versus-graft clonal ratios were high. Investigators detected GvH clones in recipient marrow, with some emerging earlier in ileum or blood.

The chain employs TRBV11-2 and TRBJ1-4, with no clear D. The TCR comes from a human donor who was the organ donor for an intestinal transplant. The sequencing used unstimulated CD4+ T cells sorted from spleen or lymph node cells, collected before transplant. Here the CDR3 DNA reads TGTGCCAGCAGCTTGCGTGGTGGAGAAGAAAAACTGTTTTTT. Its protein is CASSLRGGEEKLFF. Looking up the rest from reference TRBV11-2 and TRBJ1-4 gives the full variable domain: EAGVAQSPRYKIIEKRQSVAFWCNPISGHATLYWYQQILGQGPKLLIQFQNNGVVDDSQLPKDRFSAERLKGVDSTLKIQPAKLEDSAVYLCASSLRGGEEKLFFGSGTQLSVL.